The source of this T cell receptor beta chain is a study of blood T cell repertoires in COVID-19. Clones were sequenced by immunoSEQ multiplex PCR, and TCRdb holds only the in-frame ones, with some missing. Among almost 55,000 clones listed, approximately 82% were seen once. Germline V lookup: CDR1 MNHEY, CDR2 SVGAGI. This CDR3 is 16 amino acids long. After removal of 0 bases from V and 2 bases from J, the junction contained 7 bases not matched to a gene. The chain links TRBV6-5 to TRBJ2-7, with 7 bases aligning to TRBD1. The sequenced sample consisted of peripheral blood. The sequence was obtained from a human donor in a cohort sampled during active COVID-19. CDR3 in amino acids: CASSYSTGLPTYEQYF. The CDR3 region has the DNA TGTGCCAGCAGTTACTCGACAGGGCTTCCAACCTACGAGCAGTACTTC.